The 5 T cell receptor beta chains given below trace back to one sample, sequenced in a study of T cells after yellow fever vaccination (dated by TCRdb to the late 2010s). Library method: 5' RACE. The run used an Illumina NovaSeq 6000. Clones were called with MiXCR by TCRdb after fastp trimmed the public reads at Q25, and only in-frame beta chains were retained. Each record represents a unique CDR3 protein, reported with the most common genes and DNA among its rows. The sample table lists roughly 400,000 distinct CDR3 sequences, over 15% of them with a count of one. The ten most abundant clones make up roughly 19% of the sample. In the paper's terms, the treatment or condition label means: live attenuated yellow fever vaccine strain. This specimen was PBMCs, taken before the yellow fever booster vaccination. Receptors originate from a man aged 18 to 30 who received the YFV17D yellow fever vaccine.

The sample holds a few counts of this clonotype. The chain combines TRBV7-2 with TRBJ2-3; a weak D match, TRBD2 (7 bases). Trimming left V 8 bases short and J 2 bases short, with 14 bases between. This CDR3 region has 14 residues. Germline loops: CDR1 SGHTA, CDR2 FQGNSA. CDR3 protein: CASGRGDNTDTQYF. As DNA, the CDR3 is TGTGCCAGCGGCCGGGGGGACAACACAGATACGCAGTATTTT.

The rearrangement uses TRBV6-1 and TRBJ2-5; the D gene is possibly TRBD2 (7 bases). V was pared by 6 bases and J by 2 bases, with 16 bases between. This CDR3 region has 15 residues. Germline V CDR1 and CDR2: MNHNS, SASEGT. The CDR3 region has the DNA TGTGCCAGCAGGCAAGGGGGGGCGCAGCAAGAGACCCAGTACTTC. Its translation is CASRQGGAQQETQYF.

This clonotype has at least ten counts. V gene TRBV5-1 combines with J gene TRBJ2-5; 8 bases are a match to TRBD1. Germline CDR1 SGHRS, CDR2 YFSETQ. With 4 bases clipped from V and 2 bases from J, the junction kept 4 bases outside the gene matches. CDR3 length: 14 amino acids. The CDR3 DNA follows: TGCGCCAGCAGCCCCGACAGGGGACAAGAGACCCAGTACTTC. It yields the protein CASSPDRGQETQYF.

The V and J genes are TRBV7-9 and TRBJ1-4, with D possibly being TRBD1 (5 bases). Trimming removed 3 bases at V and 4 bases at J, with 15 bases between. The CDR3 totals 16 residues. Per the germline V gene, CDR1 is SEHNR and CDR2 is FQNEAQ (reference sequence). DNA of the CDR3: TGTGCCAGCAGCTTGGGGCGGAACGCCTTTAATGAAAAACTGTTTTTT. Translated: CASSLGRNAFNEKLFF.

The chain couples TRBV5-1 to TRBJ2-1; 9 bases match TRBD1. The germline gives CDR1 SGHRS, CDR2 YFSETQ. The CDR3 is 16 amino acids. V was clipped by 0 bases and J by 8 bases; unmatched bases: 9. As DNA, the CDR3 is TGCGCCAGCAGCTTGGCTTGGGGACAGGGAGGTTATGAGCAGTTCTTC. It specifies CASSLAWGQGGYEQFF.